This entry is about one T cell receptor (beta chain). Its specificity is not known. This CDR3 contains 13 residues. V lost 2 bases and J lost 11, with 15 bases in between. The data are from a study of regulatory T cells in long-lasting Graves disease. Study-level information: Persistent Graves' disease meant over 5 years of antithyroid drugs with positive TSH receptor antibodies. The study, taken as a whole, reports: Persistent patients shared 2,500 to 3,000 public clonotypes among themselves. Newly diagnosed patients shared fewer, at roughly 900. Patients with persistent disease showed a bias toward TRBV28, TRBJ1-2 and TRBJ2-5.

Time point meaning: persistent/refractory GD, antithyroid drugs over 5 years with positive TRAb. Following extraction of RNA from PBMCs, that RNA was used to make the TCR library. Those enrolled as patients came out of an endocrinology department in Xi'an, China. Relying on iRepertoire HTBI primers and Arm-PCR of CDR3 regions, the team built TCR beta libraries. Via MiXCR, TCRdb re-called the multiplex PCR reads, giving one row per CDR3 protein. The sample yields over 450,000 distinct CDR3 sequences, around a fifth seen once. The chain carries TRBV12-3 or TRBV12-4 and TRBJ1-1; D possibly corresponds to TRBD1 (5 bases). The sample consisted of peripheral blood mononuclear cells (PBMCs), taken when the disease was refractory, from a patient treated with antithyroid drugs. The TCR sequence derives from a female donor with Graves disease. CDR3: CASSLRGMGRAFF. DNA for the CDR3: TGTGCCAGCAGTTTACGGGGAATGGGGCGGGCTTTCTTT.